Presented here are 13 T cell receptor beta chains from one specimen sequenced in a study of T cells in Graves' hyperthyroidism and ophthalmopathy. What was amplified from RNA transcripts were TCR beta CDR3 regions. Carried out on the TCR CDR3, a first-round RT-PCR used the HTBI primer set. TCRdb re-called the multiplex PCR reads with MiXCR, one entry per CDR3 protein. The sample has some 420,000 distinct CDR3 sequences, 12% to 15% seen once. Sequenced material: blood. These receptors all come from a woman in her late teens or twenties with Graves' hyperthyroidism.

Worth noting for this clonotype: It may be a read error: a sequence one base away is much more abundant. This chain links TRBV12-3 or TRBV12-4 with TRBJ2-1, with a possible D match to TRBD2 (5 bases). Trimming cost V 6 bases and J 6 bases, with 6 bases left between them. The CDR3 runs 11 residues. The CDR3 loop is CASREANEQFF. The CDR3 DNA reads TGTGCCAGCAGGGAGGCCAATGAGCAGTTCTTC.

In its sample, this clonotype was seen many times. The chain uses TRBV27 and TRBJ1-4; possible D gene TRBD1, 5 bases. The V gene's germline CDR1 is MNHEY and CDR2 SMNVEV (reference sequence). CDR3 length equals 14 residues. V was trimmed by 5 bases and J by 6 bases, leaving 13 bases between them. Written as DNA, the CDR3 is TGTGCCAGCAGTACCCAGGGTCGTCATGAAAAACTGTTTTTT. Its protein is CASSTQGRHEKLFF. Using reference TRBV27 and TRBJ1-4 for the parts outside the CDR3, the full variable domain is EAQVTQNPRYLITVTGKKLTVTCSQNMNHEYMSWYRQDPGLGLRQIYYSMNVEVTDKGDVPEGYKVSRKEKRNFPLILESPSPNQTSLYFCASSTQGRHEKLFFGSGTQLSVL.

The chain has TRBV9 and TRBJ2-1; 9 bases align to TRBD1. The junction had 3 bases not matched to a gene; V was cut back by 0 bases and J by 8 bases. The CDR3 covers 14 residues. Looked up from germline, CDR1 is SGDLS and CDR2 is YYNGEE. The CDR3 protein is CASSVGQGVYEQFF. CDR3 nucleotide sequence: TGTGCCAGCAGCGTAGGACAGGGGGTCTATGAGCAGTTCTTC.

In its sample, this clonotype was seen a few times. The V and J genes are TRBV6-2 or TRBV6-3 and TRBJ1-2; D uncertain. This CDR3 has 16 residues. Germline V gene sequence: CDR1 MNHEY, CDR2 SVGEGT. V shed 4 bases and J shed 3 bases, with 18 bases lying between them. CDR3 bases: TGTGCCAGCAGTTTTTTCGCCCCGACGGACTACTATGGCTACACCTTC. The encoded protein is CASSFFAPTDYYGYTF.

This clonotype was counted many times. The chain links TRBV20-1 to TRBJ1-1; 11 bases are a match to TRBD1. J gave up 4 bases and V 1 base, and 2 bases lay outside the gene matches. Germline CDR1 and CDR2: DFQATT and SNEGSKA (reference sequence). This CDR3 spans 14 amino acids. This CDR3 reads CSARGDRGGTEAFF. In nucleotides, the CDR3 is TGCAGTGCTAGAGGGGACAGGGGGGGCACTGAAGCTTTCTTT.

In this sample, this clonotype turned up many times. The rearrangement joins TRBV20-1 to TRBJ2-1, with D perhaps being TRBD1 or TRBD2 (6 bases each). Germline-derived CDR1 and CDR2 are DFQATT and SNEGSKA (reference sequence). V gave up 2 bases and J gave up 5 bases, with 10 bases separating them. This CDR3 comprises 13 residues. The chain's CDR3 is CSARIGGNNEQFF. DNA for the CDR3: TGCAGTGCTAGAATAGGGGGGAACAATGAGCAGTTCTTC.

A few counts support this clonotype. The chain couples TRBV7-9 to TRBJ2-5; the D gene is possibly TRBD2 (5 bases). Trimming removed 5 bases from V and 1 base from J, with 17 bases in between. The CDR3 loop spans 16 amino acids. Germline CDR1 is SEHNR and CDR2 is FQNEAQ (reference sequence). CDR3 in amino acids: CASSPGNRGLQETQYF. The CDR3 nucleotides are TGTGCCAGCAGCCCGGGTAATCGCGGGCTCCAAGAGACCCAGTACTTC. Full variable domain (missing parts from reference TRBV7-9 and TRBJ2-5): DTGVSQNPRHKITKRGQNVTFRCDPISEHNRLYWYRQTLGQGPEFLTYFQNEAQLEKSRLLSDRFSAERPKGSFSTLEIQRTEQGDSAMYLCASSPGNRGLQETQYFGPGTRLLVL.

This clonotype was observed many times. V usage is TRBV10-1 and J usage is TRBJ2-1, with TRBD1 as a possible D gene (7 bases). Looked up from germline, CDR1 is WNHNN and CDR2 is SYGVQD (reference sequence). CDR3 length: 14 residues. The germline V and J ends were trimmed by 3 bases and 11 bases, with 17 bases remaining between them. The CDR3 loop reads CASSDGTARGQQFF. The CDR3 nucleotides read TGCGCCAGCAGTGACGGGACAGCCCGGGGGCAGCAGTTCTTC.

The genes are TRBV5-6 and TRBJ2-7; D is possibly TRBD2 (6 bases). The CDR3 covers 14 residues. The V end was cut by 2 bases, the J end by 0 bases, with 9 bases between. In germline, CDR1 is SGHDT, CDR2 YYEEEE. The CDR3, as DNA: TGTGCCAGCAGCTTACAGGAGGGCTCCTACGAGCAGTACTTC. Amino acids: CASSLQEGSYEQYF.

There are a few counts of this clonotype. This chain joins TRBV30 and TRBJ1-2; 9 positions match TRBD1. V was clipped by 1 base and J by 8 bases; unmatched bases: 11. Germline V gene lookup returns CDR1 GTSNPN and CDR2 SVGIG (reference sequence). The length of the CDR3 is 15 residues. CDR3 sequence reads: CAWSAGTGWAAGYTF. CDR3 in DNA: TGTGCCTGGAGTGCCGGGACAGGGTGGGCTGCGGGCTACACCTTC. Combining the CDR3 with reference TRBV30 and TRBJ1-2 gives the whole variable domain SQTIHQWPATLVQPVGSPLSLECTVEGTSNPNLYWYRQAAGRGLQLLFYSVGIGQISSEVPQNLSASRPQDRQFILSSKKLLLSDSGFYLCAWSAGTGWAAGYTFGSGTRLTVV.

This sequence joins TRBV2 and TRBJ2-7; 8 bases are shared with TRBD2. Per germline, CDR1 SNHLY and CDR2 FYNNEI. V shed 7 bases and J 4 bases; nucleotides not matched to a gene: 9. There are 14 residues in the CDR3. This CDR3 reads CASNAESGSYEQYF. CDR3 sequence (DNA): TGTGCCAGCAATGCTGAAAGCGGGAGTTACGAGCAGTACTTC.

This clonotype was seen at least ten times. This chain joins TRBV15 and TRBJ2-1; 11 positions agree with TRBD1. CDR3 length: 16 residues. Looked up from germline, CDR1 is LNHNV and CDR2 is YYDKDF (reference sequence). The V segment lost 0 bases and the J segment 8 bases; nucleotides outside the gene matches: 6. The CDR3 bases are TGTGCCACCAGCAGAGAGAGGACAGGGGGCTTAGATGAGCAGTTCTTC. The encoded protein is CATSRERTGGLDEQFF.

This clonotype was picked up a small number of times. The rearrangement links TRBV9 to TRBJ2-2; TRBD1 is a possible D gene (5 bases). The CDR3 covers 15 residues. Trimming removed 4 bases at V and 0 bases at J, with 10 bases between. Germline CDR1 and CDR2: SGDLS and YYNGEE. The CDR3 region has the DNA TGTGCCAGCAGCCCCGGACATACGAACACCGGGGAGCTGTTTTTT. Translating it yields CASSPGHTNTGELFF.